The source of this TCR beta chain is a study of blood T cell repertoires in COVID-19. Overall study context: Collection of acute and convalescent COVID-19 samples took place in the United States, Italy and Spain. Sources were T cells, B-cell-depleted T cells, or PBMCs; the material itself was cDNA or gDNA.

This CDR3 spans 14 amino acids. Trimming took 2 bases from V and 6 from J, leaving 10 bases between them. Germline-derived CDR1 and CDR2 are MNHNS and SASEGT. Per the authors' pipeline: Counts of nucleated cells, estimated from reference gene primer amplification, were obtained. TCRdb's copy holds only in-frame clones and misses some; the assay was immunoSEQ multiplex PCR. D and trimming were read from the DNA, whereas the V and J calls and clone size are those reported in that table. This sample has 150,000 to 200,000 clones, with 85% found just once. The chain combines TRBV6-1 with TRBJ1-4; weak D call: TRBD1 (6 bases). The TCR was taken from a human donor with acute or convalescent COVID-19. The donor label of this sample is uncertain. What was sequenced was peripheral blood. CDR3 in DNA: TGTGCCAGCAGTGAACAGGGGAACGATGAAAAACTGTTTTTT. Amino acids: CASSEQGNDEKLFF.